The clone carrying this TCR beta chain was found many times. Antigen: not known. These data are taken from a study of T cells in Graves' hyperthyroidism and ophthalmopathy. General study points: Ophthalmopathy was identified by the model a median 6.5 months ahead of onset. Most thyroid-expanded clonotypes above 0.001 were also found in blood.

The TCR beta CDR3 regions underwent amplification using RNA transcripts as the source. A first-round RT-PCR of the TCR CDR3 used the HTBI primer set. TCRdb independently ran MiXCR on the multiplex PCR reads; one entry per CDR3 protein. The sample shows 200,000 to 250,000 distinct CDR3 sequences, approximately 17% of them seen only once. Trimming pared 1 base from V and 4 bases from J, leaving 14 bases between. CDR1 is MNHNS, CDR2 SASEGT, per germline. The CDR3 loop spans 15 amino acids. The sequence was obtained from a middle-aged man with Graves' hyperthyroidism. The sample was blood. The chain is built from TRBV6-1 and TRBJ2-7; D ambiguous. DNA for the CDR3: TGTGCCAGCAGTGAAGTATTAAACATTGTTTACGAGCAGTACTTC. It is translated as CASSEVLNIVYEQYF.